The rows below give T cell receptor beta chains drawn from one sample of a study of T cells in Graves' hyperthyroidism and ophthalmopathy. TCRdb re-called the multiplex PCR reads with MiXCR, one entry per CDR3 protein. The sample has over 300,000 distinct CDR3 sequences, around 13% seen once. The sequenced material came from blood. The receptors derive from an older woman with Graves' hyperthyroidism. Both conserved end residues are part of each CDR3. Each record gives: clone size, V gene, D gene, J gene, CDR3 protein, CDR3 DNA. A D gene is named only where the DNA matches it firmly. Not all rows give a size; the values are once, few, many and, for expanded clones, a class.

clone_size: many; v_call: TRBV28; d_call: -; j_call: TRBJ2-7; cdr3_aa: CASRPPPGRNTYEQYF; cdr3_nt: TGTGCCAGCAGACCCCCCCCGGGACGGAATACCTACGAGCAGTACTTC
clone_size: many; v_call: TRBV5-1; d_call: TRBD1; j_call: TRBJ2-7; cdr3_aa: CASSLMGTGGISYEQYF; cdr3_nt: TGCGCCAGCAGCTTGATGGGGACAGGGGGAATCTCCTACGAGCAGTACTTC
clone_size: many; v_call: TRBV20-1; d_call: -; j_call: TRBJ1-1; cdr3_aa: CRAGTGNTEAFF; cdr3_nt: TGCAGGGCGGGGACGGGGAACACTGAAGCTTTCTTT
clone_size: many; v_call: TRBV11-3; d_call: -; j_call: TRBJ2-1; cdr3_aa: CASSLAGTRIYNEQFF; cdr3_nt: TGTGCCAGCAGCTTAGCCGGGACCAGAATCTACAATGAGCAGTTCTTC
clone_size: -; v_call: TRBV20-1; d_call: TRBD1; j_call: TRBJ1-1; cdr3_aa: CSAAGTGGFTEAFF; cdr3_nt: TGCAGTGCGGCCGGGACAGGGGGCTTTACTGAAGCTTTCTTT
clone_size: many; v_call: TRBV12-5; d_call: -; j_call: TRBJ1-5; cdr3_aa: CASGPPGLRGQPQHF; cdr3_nt: TGTGCTAGTGGCCCCCCGGGACTTCGGGGGCAGCCCCAGCATTTT
clone_size: many; v_call: TRBV10-1; d_call: TRBD2; j_call: TRBJ2-3; cdr3_aa: CASSRLAGLGDTQYF; cdr3_nt: TGCGCCAGCAGTCGTCTAGCGGGGCTCGGGGATACGCAGTATTTT
clone_size: -; v_call: TRBV6-1; d_call: -; j_call: TRBJ2-7; cdr3_aa: CASSEIIGLYEQYF; cdr3_nt: TGTGCCAGCAGTGAAATTATCGGGCTGTACGAGCAGTACTTC
clone_size: few; v_call: TRBV27; d_call: -; j_call: TRBJ2-7; cdr3_aa: CASTASPHVLRSGEQYF; cdr3_nt: TGTGCCAGCACCGCATCCCCTCACGTTTTGCGGTCTGGCGAGCAGTACTTC
clone_size: -; v_call: TRBV6-1; d_call: -; j_call: TRBJ2-1; cdr3_aa: CASSYGGIYNEQFF; cdr3_nt: TGTGCCAGCAGTTATGGCGGAATATACAATGAGCAGTTCTTC
clone_size: few; v_call: TRBV5-1; d_call: TRBD2; j_call: TRBJ2-1; cdr3_aa: CASRGLAGGSYNEQFF; cdr3_nt: TGCGCCAGCAGGGGACTAGCGGGAGGTTCCTACAATGAGCAGTTCTTC
clone_size: medium-sized; v_call: TRBV6-2/TRBV6-3; d_call: -; j_call: TRBJ2-1; cdr3_aa: CASRRGMGQMGGDEQFF; cdr3_nt: TGTGCCAGCAGGAGGGGAATGGGACAGATGGGCGGGGATGAGCAGTTCTTC
clone_size: many; v_call: TRBV3-1; d_call: -; j_call: TRBJ2-1; cdr3_aa: CASSQSASSNEQFF; cdr3_nt: TGTGCCAGCAGCCAATCGGCGTCTTCTAATGAGCAGTTCTTC
clone_size: -; v_call: TRBV29-1; d_call: -; j_call: TRBJ1-4; cdr3_aa: CSVVPDSATNEKLFF; cdr3_nt: TGCAGCGTTGTACCGGACAGTGCAACTAATGAAAAACTGTTTTTT
clone_size: -; v_call: TRBV20-1; d_call: TRBD2; j_call: TRBJ2-1; cdr3_aa: CSAMGLAGIYEQFF; cdr3_nt: TGCAGTGCTATGGGACTAGCGGGAATTTATGAGCAGTTCTTC
clone_size: few; v_call: TRBV5-4; d_call: TRBD1; j_call: TRBJ1-2; cdr3_aa: CASSSTGTLAGYTF; cdr3_nt: TGTGCCAGCAGTTCGACAGGGACACTTGCTGGCTACACCTTC
clone_size: many; v_call: TRBV30; d_call: TRBD1; j_call: TRBJ2-2; cdr3_aa: CAYNRGLDTGELFF; cdr3_nt: TGTGCCTACAACAGGGGGCTGGACACCGGGGAGCTGTTTTTT
clone_size: few; v_call: TRBV20-1; d_call: TRBD1; j_call: TRBJ2-5; cdr3_aa: CSASERQGRWGTQYF; cdr3_nt: TGCAGTGCTAGCGAAAGACAGGGGCGATGGGGGACCCAGTACTTC
clone_size: -; v_call: TRBV9; d_call: -; j_call: TRBJ2-3; cdr3_aa: CASSVEGRTDTQYF; cdr3_nt: TGTGCCAGCAGCGTAGAAGGCCGCACAGATACGCAGTATTTT
clone_size: many; v_call: TRBV20-1; d_call: -; j_call: TRBJ2-5; cdr3_aa: CSARDHFQETQYF; cdr3_nt: TGCAGTGCTAGAGATCACTTTCAAGAGACCCAGTACTTC
clone_size: -; v_call: TRBV6-1; d_call: -; j_call: TRBJ2-7; cdr3_aa: CASSRNEQYF; cdr3_nt: TGTGCCAGCAGTCGGAACGAGCAGTACTTC
clone_size: many; v_call: TRBV11-1; d_call: -; j_call: TRBJ2-1; cdr3_aa: CASSLAGEQFF; cdr3_nt: TGTGCCAGCAGCTTAGCTGGTGAGCAGTTCTTC
clone_size: many; v_call: TRBV11-2; d_call: -; j_call: TRBJ2-5; cdr3_aa: CASSLLLQETQYF; cdr3_nt: TGTGCCAGCAGCTTATTACTGCAAGAGACCCAGTACTTC
clone_size: many; v_call: TRBV12-3/TRBV12-4; d_call: -; j_call: TRBJ1-1; cdr3_aa: CASSPRERRPEAFF; cdr3_nt: TGTGCCAGCAGCCCCCGGGAGAGACGACCTGAAGCTTTCTTT
clone_size: few; v_call: TRBV20-1; d_call: TRBD2; j_call: TRBJ2-7; cdr3_aa: CSASNGSGRAHEQYF; cdr3_nt: TGCAGTGCTAGTAACGGGAGCGGGAGGGCCCACGAGCAGTACTTC
clone_size: many; v_call: TRBV9; d_call: TRBD2; j_call: TRBJ2-7; cdr3_aa: CASSVGLAGVSEQYF; cdr3_nt: TGTGCCAGCAGCGTGGGACTAGCGGGAGTGAGCGAGCAGTACTTC